The next 25 T cell receptor beta chains were all read from a single sample in a study of T cell repertoires in cytomegalovirus infection (dated by TCRdb to between 2018 and 2021). The sample was run on an Illumina HiSeq 1500. TCRdb took the public reads, trimmed them with fastp at Q25, ran MiXCR for clone calling and kept in-frame beta chains. Rows merge per CDR3 protein into single entries with the most common DNA and genes. Here the sample has 210,000 or so distinct CDR3 sequences; approximately 7% occur a single time. Around 6% of the sample lies in the top ten. The sample taken for sequencing was PBMCs. The receptor set was obtained from a human donor in good health (CMV status not recorded). Some clones in this sample may be carry-over from other donors' samples.

This clonotype was seen many times. The gene calls are TRBV4-1 and TRBJ2-5, with 8 bases fitting TRBD2. Germline-derived CDR1 and CDR2 are MGHRA and YSYEKL. V lost 0 bases, J lost 2 bases, and 5 bases stayed unmatched. The CDR3 has 16 residues. CDR3 region: CASSQDRGGWQETQYF. CDR3 nucleotides: TGCGCCAGCAGCCAAGATCGGGGGGGTTGGCAAGAGACCCAGTACTTC.

This clonotype was recorded many times. This chain connects TRBV29-1 to TRBJ2-5; 9 nucleotides align to TRBD2. CDR3 length: 15 residues. CDR1 is SQVTM and CDR2 is ANQGSEA in the germline V gene. With V trimmed by 6 bases and J by 4 bases, 12 bases remained unmatched. CDR3: CSVIGLATRRETQYF. The CDR3 coding sequence is TGCAGCGTCATCGGACTAGCGACTCGTAGAGAGACCCAGTACTTC.

In this sample, this clonotype turned up many times. The chain combines TRBV19 with TRBJ1-5, with D possibly TRBD1 on 6 matching bases. V was pared by 1 base and J by 0 bases, with 13 bases between. CDR3 length equals 17 residues. CDR1 and CDR2 (germline): LNHDA, SQIVND (reference sequence). The DNA of the CDR3 is TGTGCCAGTAGTATAGTCCAGGGGATTCTTAGCAATCAGCCCCAGCATTTT. This sequence encodes CASSIVQGILSNQPQHF.

Worth noting for this clonotype: A read error may explain this, as a much larger clone is one base away. The final CDR3 position lacks the conserved phenylalanine or tryptophan, pointing to a likely read error. The chain uses TRBV20-1 and TRBJ1-1; D unclear. Deletions cut 2 bases from V and 1 base from J, with 8 bases between. Germline CDR1 is DFQATT and CDR2 is SNEGSKA (reference sequence). The CDR3 sequence is 13 residues long. The CDR3: CSARRDQNTEAFL. CDR3 bases: TGCAGTGCTAGACGCGATCAGAACACTGAAGCTTTCTTG.

This clonotype has ten or more counts. A junction boundary mismatches the germline segment, possibly from a read error. J is TRBJ1-1 and V is TRBV7-3, with 9 bases that match TRBD1. This CDR3 region has 15 residues. CDR1 SGHTA and CDR2 FQGTGA come from the germline V gene. CDR3 amino acids: CASSVTGTGFTEAFF. CDR3 DNA sequence: TGTGCCAGCAGCGTAACCGGGACAGGGTTTACTGAAGCTTTCTTT.

This clonotype came up a few times. The chain couples TRBV9 to TRBJ2-1; TRBD2 aligns across 8 bases. V lost 2 bases and J lost 5; bases outside the gene matches: 6. Germline values: CDR1 SGDLS, CDR2 YYNGEE. The CDR3 extends over 15 amino acids. CDR3 amino acids: CASSVSGGPHNEQFF. In DNA, the CDR3 is TGTGCCAGCAGCGTTTCGGGGGGGCCCCACAATGAGCAGTTCTTC.

This clonotype appeared many times. V is TRBV19 and J is TRBJ1-1; possible D gene TRBD1, 6 bases. V was pared by 9 bases and J by 7 bases, with 24 bases between. The germline CDR1 and CDR2 sequences are LNHDA and SQIVND (reference sequence). The CDR3 loop spans 15 amino acids. The CDR3 sequence: CASSLKFGGAGEAFF. For the CDR3, the DNA is TGTGCCAGCAGCCTGAAATTTGGGGGGGCAGGTGAAGCTTTCTTT.

This clonotype was observed at least ten times. The genes are TRBV12-3 or TRBV12-4 and TRBJ2-7; 7 bases align to TRBD2. The CDR3 has 14 amino acids. Trimming cost V 3 bases and J 2 bases; bases outside gene matches: 4. The CDR3 here is CASSLTSPTYEQYF. CDR3 DNA sequence: TGTGCCAGCAGTTTGACTAGCCCTACCTACGAGCAGTACTTC.

This clonotype was counted many times. The chain recombines TRBV7-9 with TRBJ1-2; TRBD1 matches 8 bases. The V gene end was trimmed by 5 bases and the J gene end by 8 bases; junction bases not matched to a gene: 7. The germline V gene has CDR1 SEHNR and CDR2 FQNEAQ (reference sequence). CDR3 size: 13 residues. The CDR3 region has the DNA TGTGCCAGCAGCCCGCGGACAGGGAGCGGCTACACCTTC. It codes for CASSPRTGSGYTF.

Concerning this clonotype: This could be a read error, since a much larger clone is one nucleotide away. No conserved phenylalanine or tryptophan ends this CDR3, so it is likely a read error. The chain couples TRBV18 to TRBJ2-1, with TRBD2 matching 10 bases. V shed 3 bases, J shed 0 bases, and the junction held 8 bases outside the gene matches. The CDR3 is 18 amino acids. Germline values: CDR1 KGHSH, CDR2 LQKENI. CDR3 in amino acids: CASSPEIAGGFSYNEQFI. CDR3 DNA sequence: TGTGCCAGCTCACCGGAAATAGCGGGGGGTTTCTCCTACAATGAGCAGTTCATC.

At least ten counts were recorded for this clonotype. The gene calls are TRBV20-1 and TRBJ2-7; possibly TRBD2 for D (7 bases). This CDR3 region has 14 residues. Trimming removed 0 bases at V and 7 bases at J, with 16 bases between. Germline V gene sequence: CDR1 DFQATT, CDR2 SNEGSKA (reference sequence). The CDR3, as DNA: TGCAGTGCTAGAGATTCGAGGGGGGGAGAAGAGCAGTACTTC. Encoded protein: CSARDSRGGEEQYF.

This clonotype was seen at least ten times. The V and J genes are TRBV6-5 and TRBJ1-5; D is unresolved. Germline V gives CDR1 MNHEY, CDR2 SVGAGI. This CDR3 spans 14 amino acids. V lost 0 bases to trimming and J lost 1 base, with 4 bases between them. In nucleotides, the CDR3 is TGTGCCAGCAGTTACTCCGGAAGCAATCAGCCCCAGCATTTT. It specifies CASSYSGSNQPQHF.

This clonotype was observed at least ten times. The genes are TRBV20-1 and TRBJ1-5; TRBD1 aligns across 9 bases. V shed 4 bases, J shed 0 bases, and the junction held 10 bases outside the gene matches. The CDR3 contains 17 residues. Per germline, CDR1 DFQATT and CDR2 SNEGSKA (reference sequence). The CDR3 region has the DNA TGCAGTGCTAAGCACGACAGGGGGGGATATAGCAATCAGCCCCAGCATTTT. Its translation: CSAKHDRGGYSNQPQHF.

This clonotype has at least ten counts. The chain couples TRBV6-1 to TRBJ1-2; TRBD1 agrees at 9 bases. CDR1 and CDR2 (germline): MNHNS, SASEGT. The CDR3 extends over 16 amino acids. Trimming cost V 8 bases and J 3 bases; bases outside gene matches: 13. The CDR3 loop reads CASGRQGGFYDYGYTF. In nucleotides, the CDR3 is TGTGCCAGCGGCAGACAGGGGGGTTTCTACGACTATGGCTACACCTTC.

This clonotype showed up many times. The CDR3 bases are TGTGCCAGCTCAACACTAGCGGGGGGGCCAACAGATACGCAGTATTTT. Its translation is CASSTLAGGPTDTQYF. The chain couples TRBV18 to TRBJ2-3, with TRBD2 matching 13 bases. The CDR3 spans 16 residues. The V and J ends lost 5 bases and 3 bases, in that order; junction bases with no gene match: 5. Germline V lookup: CDR1 KGHSH, CDR2 LQKENI.

This clonotype was counted ten times or more. This chain links TRBV7-2 with TRBJ1-1; D remains unclear. CDR1 is SGHTA and CDR2 is FQGNSA in the germline V gene. This CDR3 is built from 14 residues. The germline V and J ends were trimmed by 3 bases and 0 bases, with 8 bases remaining between them. The CDR3 here is CASSFQLMNTEAFF. CDR3 sequence (DNA): TGTGCCAGCAGCTTTCAGCTGATGAACACTGAAGCTTTCTTT.

This clonotype has ten or more counts. V gene TRBV5-1 combines with J gene TRBJ2-2, with D possibly being TRBD1 (6 bases). The CDR3 is 14 amino acids. Germline loops: CDR1 SGHRS, CDR2 YFSETQ. V lost 4 bases and J lost 5, with 12 bases in between. This CDR3 reads CASSQMTGTGELFF. The CDR3 region has the DNA TGCGCCAGCAGCCAGATGACAGGAACCGGGGAGCTGTTTTTT.

The rearrangement joins TRBV20-1 to TRBJ1-4; D not certain. This CDR3 comprises 13 residues. V gave up 1 base and J gave up 10 bases, with 13 bases separating them. Germline V gives CDR1 DFQATT, CDR2 SNEGSKA (reference sequence). In DNA form, the CDR3 reads TGCAGTGCTAGAGCGCCTGACCGTGGAAAACTGTTTTTT. It translates to CSARAPDRGKLFF.

The rearrangement joins TRBV29-1 to TRBJ2-3; no clear D. Trimming left V 7 bases short and J 0 bases short, with 5 bases between. Germline V gene sequence: CDR1 SQVTM, CDR2 ANQGSEA. CDR3 size: 11 residues. The CDR3 spells CSGLSTDTQYF. The CDR3 DNA is TGCAGCGGCCTTAGCACAGATACGCAGTATTTT.

This clonotype was found many times. V and J are TRBV7-2 and TRBJ2-3; D is unresolved. CDR1 SGHTA and CDR2 FQGNSA come from the germline V gene. V lost 0 bases, J lost 2 bases, and 18 bases lay in between. CDR3 length: 18 residues. CDR3 in DNA: TGTGCCAGCAGCTTAGCGCGGCAGCTCTCCCCCGCCACAGATACGCAGTATTTT. This translates into CASSLARQLSPATDTQYF.

This clonotype was counted only a few times. This chain uses TRBV12-3 or TRBV12-4 with TRBJ2-7; D might be TRBD2 (6 bases). V lost 5 bases and J 5 bases, leaving 19 bases between the germline ends. The CDR3 is 15 residues long. DNA of the CDR3: TGTGCCAGCAGTGCTAACGCGGGGACGGTGGACGAGCAGTACTTC. It specifies CASSANAGTVDEQYF.

This clonotype was seen at least ten times. The chain uses TRBV6-1 and TRBJ2-7; 7 positions match TRBD1. The J segment lost 0 bases and the V segment lost 5 bases, leaving 7 bases of the junction unmatched. The CDR3 has 15 amino acids. The V gene's germline CDR1 is MNHNS and CDR2 SASEGT. CDR3 in amino acids: CASSSPGQSSYEQYF. The CDR3 DNA reads as TGTGCCAGCAGTTCGCCGGGACAGTCCTCCTACGAGCAGTACTTC.

The rearrangement joins TRBV29-1 to TRBJ1-2, with D perhaps matching TRBD1 (6 bases). CDR1 and CDR2 (germline): SQVTM, ANQGSEA. V was clipped by 5 bases and J by 5 bases, with 15 bases between them. This CDR3 has 13 amino acids. The CDR3 DNA sequence: TGCAGCGTTAATTTAGGGGGAGAGTATGGCTACACCTTC. Its protein product is CSVNLGGEYGYTF.

The chain couples TRBV9 to TRBJ1-3, with no clear D. Germline CDR1 SGDLS, CDR2 YYNGEE. The CDR3 loop spans 17 amino acids. V was cut by 3 bases and J by 0 bases, with 16 bases left in between. The CDR3 sequence: CASSAVPLEGSGNTIYF. The CDR3 coding sequence is TGTGCCAGCAGCGCTGTACCTTTAGAGGGCTCTGGAAACACCATATATTTT.

This sequence joins TRBV5-1 and TRBJ1-1, with D unresolved. The CDR3 spans 13 residues. Trimming left V 1 base short and J 4 bases short, with 8 bases between. The germline CDR1 and CDR2 sequences are SGHRS and YFSETQ. The CDR3 loop reads CASSLITATEAFF. The CDR3, as DNA: TGCGCCAGCAGCTTGATAACAGCCACTGAAGCTTTCTTT. Drawing the rest from reference TRBV5-1 and TRBJ1-1, the complete variable domain is KAGVTQTPRYLIKTRGQQVTLSCSPISGHRSVSWYQQTPGQGLQFLFEYFSETQRNKGNFPGRFSGRQFSNSRSEMNVSTLELGDSALYLCASSLITATEAFFGQGTRLTVV.